The TCR beta chain under discussion was sequenced for a study of blood T cell repertoires in COVID-19. Study details: Donors in the United States, Italy and Spain gave samples during acute or convalescent COVID-19. PBMCs, B-cell-depleted T cells, or T cells provided the cDNA or gDNA that made up the material.

Trimming pared 6 bases from V and 2 bases from J, leaving 11 bases between. Germline CDR1 is MNHEY and CDR2 is SVGEGT. There are 14 residues in the CDR3. As originally analysed: Estimation of nucleated cell counts was performed using reference gene primer amplification. TCRdb's table, derived via immunoSEQ multiplex PCR, lists solely in-frame clones and lacks some. V and J calls and clone size come straight from that table; D and trimming were deduced from the DNA. The data show around 57,000 clones, with around 90% seen just once and just under 8.5% held by the top ten. The sequence came from a human donor with active COVID-19. The donor label of this sample is uncertain. The J gene is TRBJ1-5, the V gene TRBV6-2 or TRBV6-3; D gene uncertain. Sequenced material: peripheral blood. The CDR3, as DNA: TGTGCCAGCAGCTTTGTCCTTGGCAATCAGCCCCAGCATTTT. Translated: CASSFVLGNQPQHF.